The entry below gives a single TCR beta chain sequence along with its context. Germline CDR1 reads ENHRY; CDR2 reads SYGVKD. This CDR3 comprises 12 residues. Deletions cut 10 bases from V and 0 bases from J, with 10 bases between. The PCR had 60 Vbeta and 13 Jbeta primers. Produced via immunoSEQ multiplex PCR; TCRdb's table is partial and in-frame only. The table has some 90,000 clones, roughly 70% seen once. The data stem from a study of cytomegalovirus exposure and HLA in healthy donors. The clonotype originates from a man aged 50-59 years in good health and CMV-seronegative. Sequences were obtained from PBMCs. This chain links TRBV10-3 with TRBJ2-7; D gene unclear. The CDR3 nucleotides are TGTGCCACCCAAACAGACTCCTACGAGCAGTACTTC. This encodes CATQTDSYEQYF.